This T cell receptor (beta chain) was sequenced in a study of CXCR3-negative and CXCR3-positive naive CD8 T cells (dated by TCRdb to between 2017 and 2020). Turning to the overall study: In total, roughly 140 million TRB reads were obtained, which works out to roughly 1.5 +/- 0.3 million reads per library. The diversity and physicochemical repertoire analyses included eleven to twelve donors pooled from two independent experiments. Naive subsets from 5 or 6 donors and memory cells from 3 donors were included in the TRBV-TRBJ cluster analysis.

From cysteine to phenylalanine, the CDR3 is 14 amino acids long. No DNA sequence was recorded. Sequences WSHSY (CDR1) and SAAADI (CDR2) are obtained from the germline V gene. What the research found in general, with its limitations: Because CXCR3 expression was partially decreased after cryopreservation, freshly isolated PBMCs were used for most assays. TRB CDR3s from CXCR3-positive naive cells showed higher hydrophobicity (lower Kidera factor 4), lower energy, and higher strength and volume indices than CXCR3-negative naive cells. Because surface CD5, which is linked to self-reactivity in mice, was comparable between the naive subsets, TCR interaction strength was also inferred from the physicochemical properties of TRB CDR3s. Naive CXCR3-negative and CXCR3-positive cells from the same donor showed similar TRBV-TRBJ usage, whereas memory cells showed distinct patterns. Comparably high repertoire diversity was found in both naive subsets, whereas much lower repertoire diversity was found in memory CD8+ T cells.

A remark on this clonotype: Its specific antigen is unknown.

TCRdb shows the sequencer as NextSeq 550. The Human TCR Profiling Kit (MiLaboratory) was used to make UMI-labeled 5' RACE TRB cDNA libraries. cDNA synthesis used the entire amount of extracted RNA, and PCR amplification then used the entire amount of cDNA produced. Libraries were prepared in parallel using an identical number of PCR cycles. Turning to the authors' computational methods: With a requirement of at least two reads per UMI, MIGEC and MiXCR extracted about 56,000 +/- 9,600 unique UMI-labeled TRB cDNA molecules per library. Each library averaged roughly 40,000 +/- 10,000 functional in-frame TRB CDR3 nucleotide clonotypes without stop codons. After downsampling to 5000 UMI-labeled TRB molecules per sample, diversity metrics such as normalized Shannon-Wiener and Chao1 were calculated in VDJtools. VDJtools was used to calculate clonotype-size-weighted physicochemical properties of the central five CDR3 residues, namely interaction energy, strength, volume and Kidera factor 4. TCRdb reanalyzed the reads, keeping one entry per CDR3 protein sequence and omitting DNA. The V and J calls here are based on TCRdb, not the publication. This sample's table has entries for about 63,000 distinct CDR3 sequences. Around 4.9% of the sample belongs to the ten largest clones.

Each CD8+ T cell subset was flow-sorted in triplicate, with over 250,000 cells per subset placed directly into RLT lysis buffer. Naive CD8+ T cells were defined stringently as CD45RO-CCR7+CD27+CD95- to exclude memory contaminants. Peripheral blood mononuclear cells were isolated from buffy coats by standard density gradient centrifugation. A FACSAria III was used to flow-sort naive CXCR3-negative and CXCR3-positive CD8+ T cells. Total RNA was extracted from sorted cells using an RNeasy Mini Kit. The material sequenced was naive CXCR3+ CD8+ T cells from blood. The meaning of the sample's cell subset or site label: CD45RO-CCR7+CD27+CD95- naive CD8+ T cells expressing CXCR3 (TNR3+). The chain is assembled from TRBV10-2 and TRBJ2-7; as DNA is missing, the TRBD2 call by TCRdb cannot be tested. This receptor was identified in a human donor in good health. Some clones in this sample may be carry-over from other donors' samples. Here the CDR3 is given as CASSHSGGTYEQYF.